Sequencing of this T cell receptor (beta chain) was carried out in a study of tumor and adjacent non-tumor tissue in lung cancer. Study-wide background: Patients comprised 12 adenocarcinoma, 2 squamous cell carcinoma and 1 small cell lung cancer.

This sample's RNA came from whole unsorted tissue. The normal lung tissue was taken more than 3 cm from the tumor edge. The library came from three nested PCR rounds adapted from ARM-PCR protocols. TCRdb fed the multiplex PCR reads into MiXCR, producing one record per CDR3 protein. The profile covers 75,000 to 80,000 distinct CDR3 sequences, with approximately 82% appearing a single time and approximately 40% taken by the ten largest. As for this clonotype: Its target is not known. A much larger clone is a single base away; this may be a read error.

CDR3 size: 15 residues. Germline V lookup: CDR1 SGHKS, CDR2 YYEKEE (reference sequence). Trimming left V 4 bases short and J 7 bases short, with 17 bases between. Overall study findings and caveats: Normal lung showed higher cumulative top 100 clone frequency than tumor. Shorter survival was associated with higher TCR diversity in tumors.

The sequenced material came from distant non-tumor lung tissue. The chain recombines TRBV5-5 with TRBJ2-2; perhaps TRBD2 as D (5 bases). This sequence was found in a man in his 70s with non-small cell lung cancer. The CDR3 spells CASSPGLGVIGELFF. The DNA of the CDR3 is TGTGCCAGCAGCCCGGGATTGGGAGTTATCGGGGAGCTGTTTTTT.